This entry lists 10 T cell receptor beta chains sequenced from one sample in a study of Japanese encephalitis immunity and Zika vaccine responses. PBMCs were CFSE-labeled and cultured for 5 to 7 days with peptide pools at roughly 0.96 ug/mL each. Proliferating CD4 T cells were sorted unfixed as live CD56-CD19-CD16-CD3+CD4+ CFSE-low cells. TCRdb independently ran MiXCR on the 5' RACE reads; one entry per CDR3 protein. Its clone listing holds dozens of distinct CDR3 sequences. The sequencing used antigen-activated CD4+ T cells from blood, cultured, collected during a Zika inactivated vaccine study. Every receptor here comes from an adult woman who received an inactivated Zika virus vaccine.

By sample share, this clonotype is hyperexpanded. The chain has TRBV7-2 and TRBJ2-5; 10 bases are a match to TRBD1. Germline CDR1 and CDR2: SGHTA and FQGNSA. The CDR3 totals 14 residues. V dropped 3 bases and J dropped 3; count of bases not matched to a gene: 1. This CDR3 reads CASSFGTGEETQYF. The CDR3 DNA reads as TGTGCCAGCAGCTTTGGGACAGGGGAAGAGACCCAGTACTTC.

This clonotype is labeled as large. This chain joins TRBV10-3 and TRBJ1-1; TRBD1 matches at 7 bases. J was trimmed by 4 bases and V by 4 bases; bases with no gene match: 3. The CDR3 is 13 amino acids. CDR1 and CDR2 (germline): ENHRY, SYGVKD. CDR3 sequence reads: CAISVEGATEAFF. CDR3 DNA: TGTGCCATCAGTGTTGAGGGGGCCACTGAAGCTTTCTTT.

The chain is built from TRBV5-4 and TRBJ1-2; a weak D match, TRBD1 (6 bases). Per the germline V gene, CDR1 is SGHNT and CDR2 is YYREEE (reference sequence). Trimming took 1 base from V and 4 from J, leaving 20 bases between them. The CDR3 has 17 amino acids. The CDR3 protein is CASSLSVSTGRGYGYTF. DNA for the CDR3: TGTGCCAGCAGCTTGTCAGTCTCGACAGGCCGGGGCTATGGCTACACCTTC.

The J gene is TRBJ2-7, the V gene TRBV20-1; D remains ambiguous. V lost 3 bases, J lost 2 bases, and 11 bases lay in between. Germline CDR1 is DFQATT and CDR2 is SNEGSKA (reference sequence). The CDR3 extends over 13 amino acids. CDR3: CSARGRSTYEQYF. The DNA of the CDR3 is TGCAGTGCTAGGGGCCGGTCAACCTACGAGCAGTACTTC.

This clonotype is large (0.1 to 1%) by share. The genes are TRBV27 and TRBJ1-1, with D possibly TRBD1 on 5 matching bases. The CDR3 is made up of 15 amino acids. V was trimmed by 1 base and J by 1 base, leaving 10 bases between them. Germline V gene sequence: CDR1 MNHEY, CDR2 SMNVEV (reference sequence). CDR3 sequence reads: CASSLYGATNTEAFF. CDR3 in DNA: TGTGCCAGCAGTTTATATGGGGCGACGAACACTGAAGCTTTCTTT.

This clonotype is large. This chain uses TRBV6-6 with TRBJ2-7; 8 bases map to TRBD1. V was pared by 5 bases and J by 0 bases, with 3 bases of the junction left unmatched. This CDR3 is 14 amino acids long. Per germline, CDR1 MNHNY and CDR2 SVGAGI (reference sequence). CDR3 sequence reads: CASSNTGGSYEQYF. In nucleotides, the CDR3 is TGTGCCAGCAGTAATACAGGGGGCTCCTACGAGCAGTACTTC.

The chain links TRBV19 to TRBJ2-2; the D call may be TRBD1 or TRBD2 (6 bases each). This CDR3 contains 17 residues. Germline values: CDR1 LNHDA, CDR2 SQIVND (reference sequence). V was pared by 6 bases and J by 0 bases, with 17 bases between. DNA for the CDR3: TGTGCCAGTAGCCAAGCTGCGGGACACGCGAACACCGGGGAGCTGTTTTTT. Translating it yields CASSQAAGHANTGELFF.

Judged by abundance, this clonotype is large. The chain recombines TRBV20-1 with TRBJ2-5, with D perhaps matching TRBD2 (6 bases). This CDR3 has 13 amino acids. Per germline, CDR1 DFQATT and CDR2 SNEGSKA (reference sequence). V lost 3 bases and J 5 bases, leaving 13 bases between the germline ends. The CDR3: CSASGTSGETQYF. The CDR3 DNA reads as TGCAGTGCTAGTGGGACTTCAGGGGAGACCCAGTACTTC.

Sample share makes this clonotype large. The rearrangement uses TRBV5-1 and TRBJ2-3; 9 bases align to TRBD1. The V gene's germline CDR1 is SGHRS and CDR2 YFSETQ. The CDR3 totals 15 residues. The V and J ends lost 7 bases and 3 bases, in that order; junction bases with no gene match: 9. The CDR3, as DNA: TGCGCCAGCGGGGAAGGGACAGGGTCTACAGATACGCAGTATTTT. It encodes CASGEGTGSTDTQYF.

This clonotype is categorized as large (0.1 to 1%). The chain is built from TRBV20-1 and TRBJ2-4; D tentatively reads TRBD1 or TRBD2 (5 bases each). With 1 base removed from V and 0 bases from J, the gap between germline ends came to 7 bases. Germline V gene sequence: CDR1 DFQATT, CDR2 SNEGSKA (reference sequence). The CDR3 loop spans 14 amino acids. The CDR3 spells CSARVGGAKNIQYF. DNA for the CDR3: TGCAGTGCTAGAGTTGGGGGAGCCAAAAACATTCAGTACTTC.